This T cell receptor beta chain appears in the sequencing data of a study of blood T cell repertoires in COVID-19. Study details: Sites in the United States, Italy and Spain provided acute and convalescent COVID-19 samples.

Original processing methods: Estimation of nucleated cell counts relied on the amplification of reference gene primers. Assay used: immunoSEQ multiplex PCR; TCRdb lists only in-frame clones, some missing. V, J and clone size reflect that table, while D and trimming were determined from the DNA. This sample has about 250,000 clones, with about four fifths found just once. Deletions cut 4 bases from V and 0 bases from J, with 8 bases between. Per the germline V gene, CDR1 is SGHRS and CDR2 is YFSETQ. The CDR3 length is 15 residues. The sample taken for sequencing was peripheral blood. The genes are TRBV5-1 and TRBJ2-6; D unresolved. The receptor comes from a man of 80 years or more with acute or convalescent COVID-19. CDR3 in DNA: TGCGCCAGCAGCCGCGATATCTCTGGGGCCAACGTCCTGACTTTC. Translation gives CASSRDISGANVLTF.